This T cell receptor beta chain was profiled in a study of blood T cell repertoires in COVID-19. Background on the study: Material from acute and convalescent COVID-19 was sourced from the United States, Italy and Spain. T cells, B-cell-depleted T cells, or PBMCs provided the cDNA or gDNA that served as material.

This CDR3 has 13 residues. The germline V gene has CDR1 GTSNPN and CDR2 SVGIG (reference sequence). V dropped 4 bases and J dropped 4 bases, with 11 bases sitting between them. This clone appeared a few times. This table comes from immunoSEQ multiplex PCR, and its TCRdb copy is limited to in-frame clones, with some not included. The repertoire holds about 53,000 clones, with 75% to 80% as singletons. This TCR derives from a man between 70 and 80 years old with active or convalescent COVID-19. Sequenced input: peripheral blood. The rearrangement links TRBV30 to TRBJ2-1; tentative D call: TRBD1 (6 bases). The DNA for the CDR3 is TGTGCCTGGATTCGAGACAGGTACAATGAGCAGTTCTTC. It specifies CAWIRDRYNEQFF.